This paragraph reports one T cell receptor beta chain. It has no known antigen specificity. Base qualities are not provided; no much larger clone lies one nucleotide away. These data come from a study of CD8 T cells in Susac syndrome (dated by TCRdb to about 2019). With respect to the entire study: Of the Susac syndrome patients who were sequenced, more than five had clinically active disease and roughly eight were in clinical remission. Susac syndrome patients were therapy-naive, on corticosteroids (some also receiving IVIg), or on IVIg alone at blood withdrawal. Whether CD8+ T cell activation and differentiation in Susac syndrome was antigen driven was tested using repertoire sequencing. CD8+ T cell repertoire clonality was compared between some 12 healthy donors, about 14 Susac syndrome patients and 15 multiple sclerosis patients. The paper's findings and limits, for the study overall: Susac syndrome CD8+ repertoires showed clonal expansion, highest in CD8+ TEMRA cells and greater in clinically active than remitting patients. In the total CD8+ and CD8+ TEMRA repertoires, roughly 15 and five Susac-specific public clones, respectively, were identified. The number of individuals in the TCR sequencing and HLA analysis was recognized as being relatively small.

RNA was extracted using the RNeasy kit, and about 0.45 to 1 microgram was reverse transcribed with random hexamers. TCR beta CDR3 regions were amplified with the immunoSEQ multiplex PCR assay covering 54 Vbeta and 13 Jbeta segments. To correct PCR amplification bias, a synthetic template baseline was used for both primer optimization and computational correction. The source study handled its data this way. Only productive sequences were kept, with reads annotated to V, D and J genes according to IMGT and analyzed in immunoSEQ Analyzer. Clonality was calculated as one minus the Shannon entropy normalized by log2 of the number of productive unique sequences. For each patient and control, public and private clones were evaluated within the 100 most prevalent clones. Susac-specific clones were defined as absent from healthy and MS cohorts, some 1,000 published viral clones and other ImmuneACCESS disease sequences. TCRdb trimmed the raw reads at Q25, called clones with MiXCR and kept productive beta chains. Each entry is one CDR3 protein sequence, shown with its most common DNA and genes. Here the V and J calls rest on TCRdb's processing, not on the authors' analysis. For this sample the table gives some 100,000 distinct CDR3 sequences, of which around 95% were detected only once. The leading ten clones occupy less than 0.35% of the sample.

The cysteine opens and the phenylalanine closes a CDR3 of 15 amino acids. Only the CDR3 DNA stays, 45 bases, in frame from base 1. For this chain, trimming is 3 bases at the V end and 6 bases at the J end, and the number of junction bases without a gene match is 3. In the germline V gene (reference sequence), CDR1 corresponds to DFQATT and CDR2 to SNEGSKA. Peripheral blood CD8+ and CD4+ T cells from healthy donors, Susac syndrome patients and multiple sclerosis patients were profiled using high-throughput TCR beta sequencing. The Susac syndrome patients fulfilled recently defined diagnostic criteria for either definite or probable disease. Bulk CD8+ and CD4+ T cells were purified by magnetic negative isolation, whereas CD8+ TEMRA cells were enriched by FACS. Blood was collected in EDTA tubes and processed within 24 hours, with PBMCs isolated through density gradient centrifugation. PBMCs intended for TCR sequencing were frozen in liquid nitrogen and were later thawed in a 37 degrees C water bath. A purity of at least 90% was achieved for sorted or isolated CD4+, CD8+ and CD8+ TEMRA cells.

The chain links TRBV20-1 with TRBJ2-1; 15 bases in between match TRBD2. The origin of this receptor is a human donor with Susac syndrome. Input material: CD8+ T cells from PBMCs. The CDR3 region reads CSARGGLAGGNEQFF. The DNA is TGCAGTGCTAGGGGGGGACTAGCGGGAGGCAATGAGCAGTTCTTC.